In its sample, the clone carrying this T cell receptor (beta chain) was seen a few times. Its target is not known. This sample was included in a study of T-cell memory formation after mild COVID-19. Looking at the study overall: Each donor largely had its own TCR clusters. Points from the study as a whole: Clones which contracted sat mainly in CM and EM if CD4+, and in EMRA if CD8+. Memory cells collected pre-infection included some clones that later responded, suggesting cross-reactive memory joined.

The CDR3 totals 15 residues. Germline V lookup: CDR1 SGDLS, CDR2 YYNGEE. The V and J ends lost 0 bases and 6 bases, in that order; junction bases with no gene match: 7. Employing constant-segment primers, 5'RACE generated TCR alpha and TCR beta cDNA libraries bearing sample barcodes and UMIs. TCRdb used MiXCR to reprocess the 5' RACE reads, holding one entry per CDR3 protein. The data show tens of thousands of distinct CDR3 sequences, about 16% seen once. The J gene is TRBJ1-2, the V gene TRBV9; TRBD1 agrees at 8 bases. The material sequenced was PBMCs or a T cell subset sorted from them (not recorded which). This sequence originates from a man aged 18 to 30 who had mild COVID-19 (a few samples of this study predate the infection). Cell type and time point are not known. CDR3 nucleotides: TGTGCCAGCAGCGTAGGAGGGACAGGATCCCATGGCTACACCTTC. It translates to CASSVGGTGSHGYTF.